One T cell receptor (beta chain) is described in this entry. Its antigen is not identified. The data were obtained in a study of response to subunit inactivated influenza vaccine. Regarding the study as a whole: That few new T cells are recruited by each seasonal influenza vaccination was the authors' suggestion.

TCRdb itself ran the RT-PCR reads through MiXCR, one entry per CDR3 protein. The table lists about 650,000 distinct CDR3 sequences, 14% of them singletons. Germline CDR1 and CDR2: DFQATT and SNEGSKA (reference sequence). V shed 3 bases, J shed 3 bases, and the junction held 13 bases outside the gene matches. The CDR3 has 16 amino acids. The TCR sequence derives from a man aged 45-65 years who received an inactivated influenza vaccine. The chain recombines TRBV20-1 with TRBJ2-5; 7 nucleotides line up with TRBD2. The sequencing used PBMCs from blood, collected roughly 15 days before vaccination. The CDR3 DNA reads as TGCAGTGCTAGGCGAGCTACCGGGACTACTGAAGAGACCCAGTACTTC. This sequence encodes CSARRATGTTEETQYF.